This T cell receptor beta chain is drawn from a study of cytomegalovirus exposure and HLA in healthy donors. Study as a whole: Unique TCRs from HLA-typed donors, 80 million to 100 million of them, were held in an early data release. Study conclusions and caveats: Later, an analysis found that common viral pathogens appeared to be linked with several of the most significant clusters. Despite most TCR sequences being rare, some public TCRs occurred in many donors.

A remark on this clone: Its antigen is unknown.

The germline V gene has CDR1 SEHNR and CDR2 FQNEAQ (reference sequence). The CDR3 is 14 residues long. V was clipped by 3 bases and J by 8 bases, with 14 bases between them. With 60 Vbeta and 13 Jbeta primers, the PCR was carried out. Method: immunoSEQ multiplex PCR; TCRdb's copy keeps in-frame clones and lacks some. The table includes some 70,000 clones, roughly four fifths detected once. This sequence originates from a man in his late teens or twenties in good health and CMV-seronegative. The chain couples TRBV7-9 to TRBJ2-1; maybe TRBD1 (5 bases). The specimen was PBMCs. CDR3 in DNA: TGTGCCAGCAGCTTGCAGGGTCGGGTTCATGAGCAGTTCTTC. Its protein product is CASSLQGRVHEQFF. The full variable domain, with the rest looked up from reference TRBV7-9 and TRBJ2-1, is DTGVSQNPRHKITKRGQNVTFRCDPISEHNRLYWYRQTLGQGPEFLTYFQNEAQLEKSRLLSDRFSAERPKGSFSTLEIQRTEQGDSAMYLCASSLQGRVHEQFFGPGTRLTVL.